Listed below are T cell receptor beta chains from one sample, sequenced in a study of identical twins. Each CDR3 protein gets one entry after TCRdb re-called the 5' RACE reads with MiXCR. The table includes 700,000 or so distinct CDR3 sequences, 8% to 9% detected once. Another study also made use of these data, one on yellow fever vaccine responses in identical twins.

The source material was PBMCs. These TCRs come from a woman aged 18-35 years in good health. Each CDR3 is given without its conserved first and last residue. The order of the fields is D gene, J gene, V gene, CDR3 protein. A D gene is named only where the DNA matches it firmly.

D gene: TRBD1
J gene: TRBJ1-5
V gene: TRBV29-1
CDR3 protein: SFRGAGGDPQH

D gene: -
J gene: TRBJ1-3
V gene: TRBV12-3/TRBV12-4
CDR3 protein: ASSQGHSGNTIY

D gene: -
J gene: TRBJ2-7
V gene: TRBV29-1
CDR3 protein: SVAYLGEEQY

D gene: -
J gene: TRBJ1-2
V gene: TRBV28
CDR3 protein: ASSPSGPGGGYT

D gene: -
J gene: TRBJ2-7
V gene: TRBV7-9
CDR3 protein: ASSLYPREFYEQY

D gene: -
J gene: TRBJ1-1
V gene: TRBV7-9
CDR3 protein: ASSETRDGAF

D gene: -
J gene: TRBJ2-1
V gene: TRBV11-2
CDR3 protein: ASSLDGSYNEQF

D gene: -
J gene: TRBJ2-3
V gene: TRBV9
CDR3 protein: ASSVAGAQGDTQY

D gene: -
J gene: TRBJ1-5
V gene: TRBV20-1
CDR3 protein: SASRTTEYSNQPQH

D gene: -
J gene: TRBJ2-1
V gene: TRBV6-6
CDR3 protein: ASSRDTYNEQF

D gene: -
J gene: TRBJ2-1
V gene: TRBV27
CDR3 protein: ASSSPVNEQF

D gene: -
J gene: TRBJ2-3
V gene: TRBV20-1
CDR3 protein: SAPLTDTQY

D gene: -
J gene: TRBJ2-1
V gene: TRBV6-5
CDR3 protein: ASSSALGAGSYNEQF

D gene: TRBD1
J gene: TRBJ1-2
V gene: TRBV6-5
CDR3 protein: ASSYSRTGGGYGYT

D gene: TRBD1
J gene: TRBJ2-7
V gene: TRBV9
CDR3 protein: ASSIGTDYEQY

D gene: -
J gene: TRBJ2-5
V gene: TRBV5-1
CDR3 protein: ASSLAIQVYQETQY

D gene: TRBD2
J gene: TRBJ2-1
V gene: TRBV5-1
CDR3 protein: ASGIAGGYEQF

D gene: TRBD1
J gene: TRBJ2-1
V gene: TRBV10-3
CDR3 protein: AIRKDERDRGQF

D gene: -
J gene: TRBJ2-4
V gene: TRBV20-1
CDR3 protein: SARATELAKNIQY

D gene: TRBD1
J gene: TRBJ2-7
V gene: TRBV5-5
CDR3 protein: ASSGTADRWEQY

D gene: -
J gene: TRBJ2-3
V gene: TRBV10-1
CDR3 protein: ASSARDHRTDTQY

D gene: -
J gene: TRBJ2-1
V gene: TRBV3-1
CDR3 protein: ASSQDRCFLRIPQF

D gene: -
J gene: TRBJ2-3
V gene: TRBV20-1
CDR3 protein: SASLLHTQY

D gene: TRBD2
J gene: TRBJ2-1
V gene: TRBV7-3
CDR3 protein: ASSLGSGGVNEQF

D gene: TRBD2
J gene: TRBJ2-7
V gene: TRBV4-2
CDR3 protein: ASSQDHSGEDHSYEQY

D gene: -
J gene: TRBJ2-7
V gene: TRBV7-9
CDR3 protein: ASSSQGGRAVY

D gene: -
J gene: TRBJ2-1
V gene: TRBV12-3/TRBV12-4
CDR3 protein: ASGPGLSYNEQF

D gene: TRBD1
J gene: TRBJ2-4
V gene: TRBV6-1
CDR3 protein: ASRSGQGALGPKNIQY

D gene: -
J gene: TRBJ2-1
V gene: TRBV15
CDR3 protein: ATSRVLDSYNEQF

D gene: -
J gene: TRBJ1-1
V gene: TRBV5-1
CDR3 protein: ASSLTDRTYTEAF

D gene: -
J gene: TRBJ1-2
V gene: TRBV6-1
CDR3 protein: ATFVQTGANYGYT

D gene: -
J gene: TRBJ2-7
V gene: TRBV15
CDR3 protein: ATSRQNLQGYEQY

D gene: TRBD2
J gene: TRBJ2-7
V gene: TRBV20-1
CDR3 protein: SHTGTSGRGILEQY

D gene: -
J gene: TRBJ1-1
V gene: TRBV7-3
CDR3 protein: ASSSGGGSSTEAF

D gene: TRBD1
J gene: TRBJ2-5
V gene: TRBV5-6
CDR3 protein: ASSPGQGRAETQY

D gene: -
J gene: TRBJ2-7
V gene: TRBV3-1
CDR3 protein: ASSQSSGLNYEQY

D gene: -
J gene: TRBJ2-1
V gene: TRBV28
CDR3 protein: ASSLEGLSYNEQF

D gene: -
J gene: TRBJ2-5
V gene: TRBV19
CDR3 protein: ASRGIAVPQETQY

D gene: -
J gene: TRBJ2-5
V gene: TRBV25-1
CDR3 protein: ASSEYGQETQY

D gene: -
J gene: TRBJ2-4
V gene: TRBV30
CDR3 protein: AWTGFKNIQY

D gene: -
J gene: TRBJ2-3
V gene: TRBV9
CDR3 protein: ASSVAGLSTDTQY

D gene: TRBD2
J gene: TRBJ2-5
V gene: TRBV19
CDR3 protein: ASARVAGGLQETQY

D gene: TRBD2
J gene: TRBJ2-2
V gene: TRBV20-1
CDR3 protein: SAAASPGRANTGELF

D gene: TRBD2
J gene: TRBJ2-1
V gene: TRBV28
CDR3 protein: ASSVASGVEQF

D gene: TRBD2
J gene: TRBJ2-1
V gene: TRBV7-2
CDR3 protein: ASSKPGASGRNEQF

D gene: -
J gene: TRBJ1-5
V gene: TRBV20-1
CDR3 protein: SARDSANQPQH

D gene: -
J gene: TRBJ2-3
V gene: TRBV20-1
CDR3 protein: SASGLISSTDTQY

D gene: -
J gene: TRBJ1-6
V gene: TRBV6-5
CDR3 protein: ASGSDGYNSPLH

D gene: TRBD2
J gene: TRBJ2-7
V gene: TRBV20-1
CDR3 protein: SARDALAGPSYEQY

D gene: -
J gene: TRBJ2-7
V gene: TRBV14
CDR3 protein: ASSQGYRSGGARAYEQY

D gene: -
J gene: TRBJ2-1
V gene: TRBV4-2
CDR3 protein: ASSQYRATDNNEQF

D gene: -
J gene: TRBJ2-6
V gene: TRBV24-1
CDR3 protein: ATSETGLGANVLT

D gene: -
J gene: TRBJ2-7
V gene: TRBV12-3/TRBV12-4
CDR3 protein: ASSLAAGNEQY

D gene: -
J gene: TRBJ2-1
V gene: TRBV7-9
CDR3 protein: ASSSNSPGSSYNEQF

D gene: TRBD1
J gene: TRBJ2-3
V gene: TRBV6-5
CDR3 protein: ASSSGTGDTDTQY

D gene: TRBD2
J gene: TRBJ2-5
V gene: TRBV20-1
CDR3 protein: SAREWGGQETQY

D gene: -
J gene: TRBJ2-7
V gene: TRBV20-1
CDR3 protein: SARGPQSTYEQY

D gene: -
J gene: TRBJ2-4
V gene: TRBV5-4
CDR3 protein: AAFDRAKNIQY

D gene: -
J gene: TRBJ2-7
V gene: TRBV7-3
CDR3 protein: ASSFGAGAYEQY

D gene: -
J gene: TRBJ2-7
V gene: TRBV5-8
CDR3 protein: ASSRPQGLAIYEQY